The rows below give T cell receptor beta chains drawn from one sample of a study of cytomegalovirus exposure and HLA in healthy donors. Generated by immunoSEQ multiplex PCR, the TCRdb table keeps only in-frame clones and is missing some. Of approximately 190,000 clones in the sample, approximately 88% were seen once. The sample was PBMCs. These receptor sequences come from a man aged 18 to 29 in good health and CMV-seropositive. The CDR3 runs from the conserved cysteine through the conserved F or W. D genes are given only for firm matches. The size of a clone is reported for some rows only, either as once, few or many, or as a class for expanded clones.

V gene,D gene,J gene,clone size,CDR3 protein,CDR3 DNA
TRBV13,TRBD1,TRBJ1-1,.,CASSWGQGDTEAFF,TGTGCCAGCAGCTGGGGACAGGGGGACACTGAAGCTTTCTTT
TRBV27,TRBD1,TRBJ1-4,once,CASSLSSIQGAPNEKLFF,TGTGCCAGCAGTTTATCGTCGATACAGGGGGCACCTAATGAAAAACTGTTTTTT
TRBV7-2,TRBD2,TRBJ2-3,.,CASSLAGREIDTQYF,TGTGCCAGCAGCTTAGCGGGGCGGGAGATAGATACGCAGTATTTT
TRBV27,TRBD2,TRBJ2-1,.,CASWTGTSGHNEQFF,TGTGCCAGCTGGACCGGGACTAGCGGTCACAATGAGCAGTTCTTC
TRBV5-6,TRBD1,TRBJ1-2,.,CASSSQTGVIYGYTF,TGTGCCAGCAGTTCTCAAACAGGGGTAATCTATGGCTACACCTTC
TRBV5-6,.,TRBJ1-3,.,CASSSSGARSGNTIYF,TGTGCCAGCAGCTCGAGCGGGGCCCGCTCTGGAAACACCATATATTTT
TRBV11-2,.,TRBJ1-3,once,CASSLGRGGSGNTIYF,TGTGCCAGCAGCTTAGGTCGCGGGGGATCTGGAAACACCATATATTTT
TRBV6-1,TRBD1,TRBJ1-4,.,CASSDGTGFEKLFF,TGTGCCAGCAGTGATGGGACAGGGTTTGAAAAACTGTTTTTT
TRBV19,.,TRBJ1-2,.,CASRSYGYTF,TGTGCCAGTAGGAGTTATGGCTACACCTTC
TRBV2,TRBD1,TRBJ1-1,.,CASSLQGAENTEAFF,TGTGCCAGCAGTTTACAGGGGGCGGAGAACACTGAAGCTTTCTTT
TRBV19,.,TRBJ2-4,.,CASPPREGGKNIQYF,TGTGCCAGCCCGCCGAGGGAAGGAGGCAAAAACATTCAGTACTTC
TRBV7-6,TRBD1,TRBJ2-4,.,CASSSGQSENIQYF,TGTGCCAGCAGCTCGGGACAGTCAGAAAACATTCAGTACTTC
TRBV5-4,.,TRBJ2-2,few,CASSLQGVNTGELFF,TGTGCCAGCAGCCTACAGGGTGTCAACACCGGGGAGCTGTTTTTT
TRBV18,.,TRBJ2-7,.,CASSPPLLKRQHSYEQYF,TGTGCCAGCTCACCACCTCTCCTTAAAAGACAGCACTCCTACGAGCAGTACTTC
TRBV2,.,TRBJ2-5,.,CASRNTGLEETQYF,TGTGCCAGCAGGAATACAGGGTTGGAAGAGACCCAGTACTTC
TRBV19,TRBD2,TRBJ2-3,.,CASSLNPGGSTDTQYF,TGTGCCAGTAGCCTCAACCCGGGGGGGAGCACAGATACGCAGTATTTT
TRBV5-6,.,TRBJ1-4,.,CASSLEVTDPNEKLFF,TGTGCCAGCAGCTTGGAAGTCACAGACCCTAATGAAAAACTGTTTTTT
TRBV28,TRBD2,TRBJ2-7,once,CASSFPGRVWDEQYF,TGTGCCAGCAGTTTCCCCGGGAGGGTCTGGGACGAGCAGTACTTC
TRBV9,TRBD1,TRBJ2-1,.,CASSVAPDRDNEQFF,TGTGCCAGCAGCGTAGCGCCGGACAGGGACAATGAGCAGTTCTTC
TRBV27,.,TRBJ2-1,.,CASSYLGGEQFF,TGTGCCAGCAGTTACCTGGGCGGGGAGCAGTTCTTC
TRBV6-4,TRBD1,TRBJ2-1,.,CASSAEGTGGYNEQFF,TGTGCCAGCAGTGCCGAGGGGACAGGAGGCTACAATGAGCAGTTCTTC
TRBV7-8,.,TRBJ2-1,.,CASSLSREGRSYNEQFF,TGTGCCAGCAGCTTAAGTCGTGAGGGGAGGTCCTACAATGAGCAGTTCTTC
TRBV10-3,TRBD2,TRBJ2-7,.,CAISESPLAGESSYEQYF,TGTGCCATCAGTGAGTCCCCACTAGCGGGAGAGAGCTCCTACGAGCAGTACTTC
TRBV9,TRBD1,TRBJ1-1,.,CASSVGTGGGTEAFF,TGTGCCAGCAGCGTAGGGACAGGGGGAGGAACTGAAGCTTTCTTT
TRBV28,TRBD2,TRBJ2-1,once,CASNSGGASSYNEQFF,TGTGCCAGCAACTCGGGGGGTGCCAGCTCCTACAATGAGCAGTTCTTC
TRBV30,.,TRBJ1-5,.,CAWSQGHDQPQHF,TGTGCCTGGAGTCAGGGACACGATCAGCCCCAGCATTTT
TRBV2,.,TRBJ2-7,.,CASTYRAGAYEQYF,TGTGCCAGCACATACAGGGCTGGCGCCTACGAGCAGTACTTC
TRBV28,TRBD1,TRBJ1-2,.,CASSFPGTGGNNYGYTF,TGTGCCAGCAGTTTTCCCGGGACAGGGGGTAATAACTATGGCTACACCTTC
TRBV15,.,TRBJ1-4,.,CATSRPTGTNEKLFF,TGTGCCACCAGCAGACCGACAGGAACCAATGAAAAACTGTTTTTT
TRBV28,.,TRBJ1-2,.,CASSLGLYGYTF,TGTGCCAGCAGTTTAGGGCTCTATGGCTACACCTTC
TRBV5-4,TRBD1,TRBJ2-5,.,CASSPGDRGQETQYF,TGTGCCAGCAGCCCCGGGGACAGAGGACAAGAGACCCAGTACTTC
TRBV27,.,TRBJ2-3,.,CASALVDTDTQYF,TGTGCCTCAGCGCTGGTTGACACAGATACGCAGTATTTT
TRBV27,.,TRBJ2-7,.,CASSFGIAYEQYF,TGTGCCAGCAGTTTCGGTATCGCCTACGAGCAGTACTTC
TRBV2,.,TRBJ2-5,.,CASSQVQYQETQYF,TGTGCCAGCAGTCAAGTACAGTATCAAGAGACCCAGTACTTC
TRBV6-1,TRBD2,TRBJ2-1,.,CASSERGLAGFSSYNEQFF,TGTGCCAGCAGTGAAAGGGGACTAGCGGGGTTTAGCTCCTACAATGAGCAGTTCTTC
TRBV23-1,.,TRBJ1-2,.,CASSQSMGGDYGYTF,TGCGCCAGCAGTCAATCAATGGGAGGGGATTATGGCTACACCTTC
TRBV28,TRBD1,TRBJ1-2,.,CASSQLLATGGPTNYGYTF,TGTGCCAGCAGCCAGCTACTCGCGACAGGGGGACCGACGAACTATGGCTACACCTTC
TRBV6-1,TRBD1,TRBJ2-7,.,CASSEATGTYEQYF,TGTGCCAGCAGTGAAGCGACAGGGACCTACGAGCAGTACTTC
TRBV19,.,TRBJ2-1,.,CASSMGADYNEQFF,TGTGCCAGTAGTATGGGAGCGGATTACAATGAGCAGTTCTTC
TRBV9,TRBD2,TRBJ2-1,.,CASSIRTSGYNEQFF,TGTGCCAGCAGCATCAGGACTAGCGGGTACAATGAGCAGTTCTTC
TRBV5-1,TRBD1,TRBJ2-5,.,CASSLGGTGFVTTQETQYF,TGCGCCAGCAGCTTGGGAGGGACAGGGTTTGTCACGACTCAAGAGACCCAGTACTTC
TRBV2,.,TRBJ2-1,.,CASTDQGRYNEQFF,TGTGCCAGCACAGACCAGGGTAGATACAATGAGCAGTTCTTC